The T cell receptor (beta chain) described here comes from a study of shared clonotypes between healthy human individuals. Whole-study findings and limits: Investigators collected only blood, and repertoires in tissues likely differ.

CDR3 size: 17 residues. Unmatched junction bases numbered 14, after V lost 3 bases and J lost 5 bases. The germline V gene encodes CDR1 KGHSH and CDR2 LQKENI. Turning to this clone: The antigen remains unidentified.

Source study methods: Because ImmunoSEQ provided only junction sequences with no quality scores, the filtering differed. The assay was immunoSEQ multiplex PCR, and TCRdb's table has in-frame clones only and misses some. That table is the source of V, J and clone size, and D and trimming were worked out from the DNA. The repertoire holds 1.5 million to 1.9 million clones, with approximately 98% as singletons. Sequenced input: naive CD4+ T cells sorted from blood. Subset described: CD45RA+ positively selected. This clonotype originated in a man aged 30-40 years in good health. The V call is TRBV18, the J call TRBJ2-5; 8 nucleotides agree with TRBD2. The DNA of the CDR3 is TGTGCCAGCTCACCCGAAGCGGGGGCTTCAAGAGGGGAGACCCAGTACTTC. Translating it yields CASSPEAGASRGETQYF. Drawing the rest from reference TRBV18 and TRBJ2-5, the complete variable domain is NAGVMQNPRHLVRRRGQEARLRCSPMKGHSHVYWYRQLPEEGLKFMVYLQKENIIDESGMPKERFSAEFPKEGPSILRIQQVVRGDSAAYFCASSPEAGASRGETQYFGPGTRLLVL.